This is a list of T cell receptor beta chains from one sample in a study of post-analysis software for immune sequencing data. From the PCR reads, TCRdb called clonotypes with MiXCR, one entry per CDR3 protein. Found here are more than 450,000 distinct CDR3 sequences, approximately 31% of them singletons; the top ten hold around 5.9%. The sequenced material came from blood. The origin of the receptors is a girl aged 2 to 17 with multiple sclerosis. The CDR3 runs from the conserved cysteine through the conserved F or W. Fields, in order: V gene, clone size, D gene, J gene, CDR3 DNA, CDR3 protein. D genes are given only for firm matches. A clone size is listed for some rows: how often the clone was seen (once, few, many), or a class if it is expanded.

v_call: TRBV20-1; clone_size: -; d_call: -; j_call: TRBJ1-2; cdr3_nt: TGCAGTGCTAGGGGGCAGTTCGACTATGGCTACACCTTC; cdr3_aa: CSARGQFDYGYTF
v_call: TRBV12-3/TRBV12-4; clone_size: -; d_call: TRBD2; j_call: TRBJ2-3; cdr3_nt: TGTGCCAGCAGTGAACGCCCGGGAGGGGGAGATACGCAGTATTTT; cdr3_aa: CASSERPGGGDTQYF
v_call: TRBV10-3; clone_size: few; d_call: -; j_call: TRBJ2-5; cdr3_nt: TGTGCCATCAGTGGGGGGGGGGCCCAAGAGACCCAGTACTTC; cdr3_aa: CAISGGGAQETQYF
v_call: TRBV6-5; clone_size: -; d_call: -; j_call: TRBJ2-6; cdr3_nt: TGTACCAGCAGTCCTGACGGGAGCTCTGGGGCCAACGTCCTGACTTTC; cdr3_aa: CTSSPDGSSGANVLTF
v_call: TRBV29-1; clone_size: -; d_call: -; j_call: TRBJ1-1; cdr3_nt: TGCAGCGTTGACGCGAGGCAGAACACTGAAGCTTTCTTT; cdr3_aa: CSVDARQNTEAFF
v_call: TRBV7-3; clone_size: many; d_call: -; j_call: TRBJ2-5; cdr3_nt: TGTGCCAGCAGCTTAGTGTACCAAGAGACCCAGTACTTC; cdr3_aa: CASSLVYQETQYF
v_call: TRBV7-6; clone_size: -; d_call: TRBD2; j_call: TRBJ2-3; cdr3_nt: TGTGCCAGCAGCTCGGGGGTGGGGCTAGCGGAAGATACGCAGTATTTT; cdr3_aa: CASSSGVGLAEDTQYF
v_call: TRBV7-3; clone_size: few; d_call: -; j_call: TRBJ2-7; cdr3_nt: TGTGCCAGCAGCTCGACTGGTTGGGTTTACGAGCAGTACTTC; cdr3_aa: CASSSTGWVYEQYF
v_call: TRBV20-1; clone_size: few; d_call: TRBD2; j_call: TRBJ2-3; cdr3_nt: TGCAGTGCTGACCCTACTAGCGGGGGGGCCTCAGATACGCAGTATTTT; cdr3_aa: CSADPTSGGASDTQYF
v_call: TRBV20-1; clone_size: -; d_call: -; j_call: TRBJ1-6; cdr3_nt: TGCAGTGCTAGACGGGAAATCTCGAATTCACCCCTCCACTTT; cdr3_aa: CSARREISNSPLHF
v_call: TRBV12-3/TRBV12-4; clone_size: -; d_call: -; j_call: TRBJ2-4; cdr3_nt: TGTGCCAGCAGCGGGACTTCCCGGGACATTCAGTACTTC; cdr3_aa: CASSGTSRDIQYF
v_call: TRBV12-3/TRBV12-4; clone_size: -; d_call: -; j_call: TRBJ1-2; cdr3_nt: TGTGCCAGTAGAGGACCAGGGGACTATGGCTACACCTTC; cdr3_aa: CASRGPGDYGYTF
v_call: TRBV29-1; clone_size: -; d_call: TRBD1; j_call: TRBJ1-4; cdr3_nt: TGCAGCGTATTACAGGGGCCTAATGAAAAACTGTTTTTT; cdr3_aa: CSVLQGPNEKLFF
v_call: TRBV6-5; clone_size: -; d_call: -; j_call: TRBJ2-3; cdr3_nt: TGTGCCAGTTCTGCCCAACATACGCAGTATTTT; cdr3_aa: CASSAQHTQYF
v_call: TRBV7-6; clone_size: once; d_call: -; j_call: TRBJ2-1; cdr3_nt: TGTGCCAGCAGATCTAACGGGCTGCTCAGCTCCTACAATGAGCAGTTCTTC; cdr3_aa: CASRSNGLLSSYNEQFF
v_call: TRBV4-2; clone_size: -; d_call: -; j_call: TRBJ2-5; cdr3_nt: TGTGCCAGCAGCCCACAACAAGTCCAAGGAGGAGAGACCCAGTACTTC; cdr3_aa: CASSPQQVQGGETQYF
v_call: TRBV4-2; clone_size: -; d_call: TRBD2; j_call: TRBJ2-5; cdr3_nt: TGTGCCAGCAGCCAAGAGTTATCGGGACTAGCGGGGGGGCCCCAAGAGACCCAGTACTTC; cdr3_aa: CASSQELSGLAGGPQETQYF
v_call: TRBV28; clone_size: -; d_call: -; j_call: TRBJ2-3; cdr3_nt: TGTGCCAGCAGCACCCCCAGGTTCACTAGCACAGATACGCAGTATTTT; cdr3_aa: CASSTPRFTSTDTQYF
v_call: TRBV7-9; clone_size: -; d_call: -; j_call: TRBJ1-5; cdr3_nt: TGTGCCAGCAGCTCTACAGGGACCCATCAGCCCCAGCATTTT; cdr3_aa: CASSSTGTHQPQHF
v_call: TRBV20-1; clone_size: -; d_call: TRBD1; j_call: TRBJ2-7; cdr3_nt: TGCAGTGCTAAGGAGGGGCAGGGGGCAGGCGAGCAGTACTTC; cdr3_aa: CSAKEGQGAGEQYF
v_call: TRBV7-8; clone_size: -; d_call: TRBD1; j_call: TRBJ2-5; cdr3_nt: TGTGCCAGCAGCTTCCACCGGGACAGGGGGCGCAACGGAAAGACCCAGTACTTC; cdr3_aa: CASSFHRDRGRNGKTQYF
v_call: TRBV9; clone_size: once; d_call: -; j_call: TRBJ2-1; cdr3_nt: TGTGCCAGCAGCGTAGGGCTAAGGGGGCGGGGGCACAATGGGCAGTTCTTC; cdr3_aa: CASSVGLRGRGHNGQFF
v_call: TRBV3-1; clone_size: many; d_call: -; j_call: TRBJ2-7; cdr3_nt: TGTGCCAGCAGCCCAACGAGCTACGAGCAGTACTTC; cdr3_aa: CASSPTSYEQYF
v_call: TRBV4-1; clone_size: -; d_call: -; j_call: TRBJ1-2; cdr3_nt: TGCGCCAGCAGCCAAGAGGGGACGTATGGCTACACCTTC; cdr3_aa: CASSQEGTYGYTF
v_call: TRBV28; clone_size: few; d_call: TRBD2; j_call: TRBJ2-1; cdr3_nt: TGTGCCAGCAGCTGGGGGACTAGTCCTCGCAATGAGCAGTTCTTC; cdr3_aa: CASSWGTSPRNEQFF
v_call: TRBV9; clone_size: few; d_call: -; j_call: TRBJ2-1; cdr3_nt: TGTGCCAGCAGCGCGGACTGGGGCTCCTACAATGAGCAGTTCTTC; cdr3_aa: CASSADWGSYNEQFF
v_call: TRBV7-9; clone_size: -; d_call: -; j_call: TRBJ2-5; cdr3_nt: TGTGCCAGCAGCTTAGGAGATCGGGCCCAGTACTTC; cdr3_aa: CASSLGDRAQYF
v_call: TRBV29-1; clone_size: many; d_call: -; j_call: TRBJ2-1; cdr3_nt: TGCAGCGTTGTCTCAGATGAGCAGTTCTTC; cdr3_aa: CSVVSDEQFF
v_call: TRBV4-1; clone_size: -; d_call: -; j_call: TRBJ1-5; cdr3_nt: TGCGCCAGCAGCCAAGAAGCAGACTATAGCAATCAGCCCCAGCATTTT; cdr3_aa: CASSQEADYSNQPQHF
v_call: TRBV5-1; clone_size: -; d_call: -; j_call: TRBJ2-6; cdr3_nt: TGCGCCAGCAGCCCGATGCCTGGGGCCAGCGTCCTGACTTTC; cdr3_aa: CASSPMPGASVLTF
v_call: TRBV2; clone_size: -; d_call: TRBD2; j_call: TRBJ2-2; cdr3_nt: TGTGCCAGCAGTCCTAAAGCGGGACGGCTGAACACCGGGGAGCTGTTTTTT; cdr3_aa: CASSPKAGRLNTGELFF
v_call: TRBV5-1; clone_size: -; d_call: -; j_call: TRBJ2-7; cdr3_nt: TGCGCCAGCAGCCGGGACCGGACACTCGACGAGCAGTACTTC; cdr3_aa: CASSRDRTLDEQYF
v_call: TRBV7-3; clone_size: -; d_call: -; j_call: TRBJ2-2; cdr3_nt: TGTGCCAGCAGCTTACGTCAGGGAGGGAACACCGGGGAGCTGTTTTTT; cdr3_aa: CASSLRQGGNTGELFF
v_call: TRBV14; clone_size: few; d_call: -; j_call: TRBJ2-1; cdr3_nt: TGTGCCAGCAGCCAAAAGGTCAGCTCCTACAATGAGCAGTTCTTC; cdr3_aa: CASSQKVSSYNEQFF
v_call: TRBV5-1; clone_size: -; d_call: -; j_call: TRBJ2-3; cdr3_nt: TGCGCCAGCAGTTTGGGGCGGAGTTTTAGCACAGATACGCAGTATTTT; cdr3_aa: CASSLGRSFSTDTQYF
v_call: TRBV5-1; clone_size: -; d_call: TRBD1; j_call: TRBJ1-4; cdr3_nt: TGCGCCAGCAGCTTGGGCCCAGGGGGTTTTGAAAAACTGTTTTTT; cdr3_aa: CASSLGPGGFEKLFF
v_call: TRBV13; clone_size: -; d_call: -; j_call: TRBJ2-3; cdr3_nt: TGTGCCAGCAGCTTAGACCCGAGGACGCAGTATTTT; cdr3_aa: CASSLDPRTQYF
v_call: TRBV20-1; clone_size: -; d_call: -; j_call: TRBJ1-5; cdr3_nt: TGCTCCTCACGGGGGGCCCAAGGGCCCCAGCATTTT; cdr3_aa: CSSRGAQGPQHF
v_call: TRBV5-1; clone_size: -; d_call: -; j_call: TRBJ2-5; cdr3_nt: TGCGCCAGCAGCCCCGGGACAACCGAGCGGGAGACCCAGTACTTC; cdr3_aa: CASSPGTTERETQYF
v_call: TRBV4-1; clone_size: few; d_call: -; j_call: TRBJ2-5; cdr3_nt: TGCGCCAGCAGCTACCGGGACTTCCAAGAGACCCAGTACTTC; cdr3_aa: CASSYRDFQETQYF
v_call: TRBV7-8; clone_size: few; d_call: TRBD2; j_call: TRBJ2-7; cdr3_nt: TGTGCCAGCAGCTGGGGGGGGGACGAGCAGTACTTC; cdr3_aa: CASSWGGDEQYF
v_call: TRBV15; clone_size: -; d_call: -; j_call: TRBJ2-7; cdr3_nt: TGTGCCACCAGCAGAGATGGTACAGGGTCCTACGAGCAGTACTTC; cdr3_aa: CATSRDGTGSYEQYF
v_call: TRBV10-3; clone_size: once; d_call: TRBD2; j_call: TRBJ2-1; cdr3_nt: TGTGCCATCAGTGAGCGATTAGCGGGGGGCGAAGAGACCCAGTTCTTC; cdr3_aa: CAISERLAGGEETQFF
v_call: TRBV5-1; clone_size: -; d_call: -; j_call: TRBJ2-7; cdr3_nt: TGCGCCAGCAGCTTGAAGGGTGCGATTTACGAGCAGTACTTC; cdr3_aa: CASSLKGAIYEQYF
v_call: TRBV7-8; clone_size: -; d_call: -; j_call: TRBJ1-2; cdr3_nt: TGTGCCAGCAGCTTAGACAGGGCCACCTATGGCTACACCTTC; cdr3_aa: CASSLDRATYGYTF
v_call: TRBV11-2; clone_size: -; d_call: -; j_call: TRBJ1-1; cdr3_nt: TGTGCCAGCAGCTTATGGACGGGAGCTTGGGCTTTCTTT; cdr3_aa: CASSLWTGAWAFF
v_call: TRBV7-6; clone_size: few; d_call: TRBD1; j_call: TRBJ2-3; cdr3_nt: TGTGCCAGCAGCTTATCGGGACAGTACACAGATACGCAGTATTTT; cdr3_aa: CASSLSGQYTDTQYF
v_call: TRBV7-2; clone_size: -; d_call: -; j_call: TRBJ1-5; cdr3_nt: TGTGCCAGCAGACTAGGGTCGAACACTCTAAGCAATCAGCCCCAGCATTTT; cdr3_aa: CASRLGSNTLSNQPQHF
v_call: TRBV9; clone_size: -; d_call: -; j_call: TRBJ1-5; cdr3_nt: TGTGCCAGCTCCCTCTCAGGGACTCAGCCCCAGCATTTT; cdr3_aa: CASSLSGTQPQHF
v_call: TRBV2; clone_size: -; d_call: -; j_call: TRBJ1-2; cdr3_nt: TGTGCCATTAAAACTGGGGTGAACTATGGCTACACCTTC; cdr3_aa: CAIKTGVNYGYTF